This TCR beta chain was observed in a study of T-cell reconstitution after alpha-beta-depleted transplantation in children. This clonotype was seen repeatedly, ten times or more. This CDR3 region has 18 residues. Preparation of the TCRbeta library was carried out with unique molecular identifiers. From the PCR reads, TCRdb called clonotypes with MiXCR, one entry per CDR3 protein. The sample has 900,000 or so distinct CDR3 sequences; roughly 15% are singletons. The sample in question was PBMCs, mostly from graft donor cells, obtained 360 days after TCRalphabeta/CD19-depleted stem cell transplant. This chain links TRBV21-1 with TRBJ2-2; TRBD1, the D gene given by the table, was not confirmed from the DNA. TRBV21-1 is a listed pseudogene. This receptor was taken from a male patient aged 5 to 17 who had a stem cell transplant for acute lymphoblastic leukemia, so the T cells may come from the graft donor. CDR3 region: CASSKWQAGGVHAGELFF. The CDR3 nucleotides read TGTGCCAGCAGCAAATGGCAGGCAGGGGGCGTACATGCCGGGGAGCTGTTTTTT.